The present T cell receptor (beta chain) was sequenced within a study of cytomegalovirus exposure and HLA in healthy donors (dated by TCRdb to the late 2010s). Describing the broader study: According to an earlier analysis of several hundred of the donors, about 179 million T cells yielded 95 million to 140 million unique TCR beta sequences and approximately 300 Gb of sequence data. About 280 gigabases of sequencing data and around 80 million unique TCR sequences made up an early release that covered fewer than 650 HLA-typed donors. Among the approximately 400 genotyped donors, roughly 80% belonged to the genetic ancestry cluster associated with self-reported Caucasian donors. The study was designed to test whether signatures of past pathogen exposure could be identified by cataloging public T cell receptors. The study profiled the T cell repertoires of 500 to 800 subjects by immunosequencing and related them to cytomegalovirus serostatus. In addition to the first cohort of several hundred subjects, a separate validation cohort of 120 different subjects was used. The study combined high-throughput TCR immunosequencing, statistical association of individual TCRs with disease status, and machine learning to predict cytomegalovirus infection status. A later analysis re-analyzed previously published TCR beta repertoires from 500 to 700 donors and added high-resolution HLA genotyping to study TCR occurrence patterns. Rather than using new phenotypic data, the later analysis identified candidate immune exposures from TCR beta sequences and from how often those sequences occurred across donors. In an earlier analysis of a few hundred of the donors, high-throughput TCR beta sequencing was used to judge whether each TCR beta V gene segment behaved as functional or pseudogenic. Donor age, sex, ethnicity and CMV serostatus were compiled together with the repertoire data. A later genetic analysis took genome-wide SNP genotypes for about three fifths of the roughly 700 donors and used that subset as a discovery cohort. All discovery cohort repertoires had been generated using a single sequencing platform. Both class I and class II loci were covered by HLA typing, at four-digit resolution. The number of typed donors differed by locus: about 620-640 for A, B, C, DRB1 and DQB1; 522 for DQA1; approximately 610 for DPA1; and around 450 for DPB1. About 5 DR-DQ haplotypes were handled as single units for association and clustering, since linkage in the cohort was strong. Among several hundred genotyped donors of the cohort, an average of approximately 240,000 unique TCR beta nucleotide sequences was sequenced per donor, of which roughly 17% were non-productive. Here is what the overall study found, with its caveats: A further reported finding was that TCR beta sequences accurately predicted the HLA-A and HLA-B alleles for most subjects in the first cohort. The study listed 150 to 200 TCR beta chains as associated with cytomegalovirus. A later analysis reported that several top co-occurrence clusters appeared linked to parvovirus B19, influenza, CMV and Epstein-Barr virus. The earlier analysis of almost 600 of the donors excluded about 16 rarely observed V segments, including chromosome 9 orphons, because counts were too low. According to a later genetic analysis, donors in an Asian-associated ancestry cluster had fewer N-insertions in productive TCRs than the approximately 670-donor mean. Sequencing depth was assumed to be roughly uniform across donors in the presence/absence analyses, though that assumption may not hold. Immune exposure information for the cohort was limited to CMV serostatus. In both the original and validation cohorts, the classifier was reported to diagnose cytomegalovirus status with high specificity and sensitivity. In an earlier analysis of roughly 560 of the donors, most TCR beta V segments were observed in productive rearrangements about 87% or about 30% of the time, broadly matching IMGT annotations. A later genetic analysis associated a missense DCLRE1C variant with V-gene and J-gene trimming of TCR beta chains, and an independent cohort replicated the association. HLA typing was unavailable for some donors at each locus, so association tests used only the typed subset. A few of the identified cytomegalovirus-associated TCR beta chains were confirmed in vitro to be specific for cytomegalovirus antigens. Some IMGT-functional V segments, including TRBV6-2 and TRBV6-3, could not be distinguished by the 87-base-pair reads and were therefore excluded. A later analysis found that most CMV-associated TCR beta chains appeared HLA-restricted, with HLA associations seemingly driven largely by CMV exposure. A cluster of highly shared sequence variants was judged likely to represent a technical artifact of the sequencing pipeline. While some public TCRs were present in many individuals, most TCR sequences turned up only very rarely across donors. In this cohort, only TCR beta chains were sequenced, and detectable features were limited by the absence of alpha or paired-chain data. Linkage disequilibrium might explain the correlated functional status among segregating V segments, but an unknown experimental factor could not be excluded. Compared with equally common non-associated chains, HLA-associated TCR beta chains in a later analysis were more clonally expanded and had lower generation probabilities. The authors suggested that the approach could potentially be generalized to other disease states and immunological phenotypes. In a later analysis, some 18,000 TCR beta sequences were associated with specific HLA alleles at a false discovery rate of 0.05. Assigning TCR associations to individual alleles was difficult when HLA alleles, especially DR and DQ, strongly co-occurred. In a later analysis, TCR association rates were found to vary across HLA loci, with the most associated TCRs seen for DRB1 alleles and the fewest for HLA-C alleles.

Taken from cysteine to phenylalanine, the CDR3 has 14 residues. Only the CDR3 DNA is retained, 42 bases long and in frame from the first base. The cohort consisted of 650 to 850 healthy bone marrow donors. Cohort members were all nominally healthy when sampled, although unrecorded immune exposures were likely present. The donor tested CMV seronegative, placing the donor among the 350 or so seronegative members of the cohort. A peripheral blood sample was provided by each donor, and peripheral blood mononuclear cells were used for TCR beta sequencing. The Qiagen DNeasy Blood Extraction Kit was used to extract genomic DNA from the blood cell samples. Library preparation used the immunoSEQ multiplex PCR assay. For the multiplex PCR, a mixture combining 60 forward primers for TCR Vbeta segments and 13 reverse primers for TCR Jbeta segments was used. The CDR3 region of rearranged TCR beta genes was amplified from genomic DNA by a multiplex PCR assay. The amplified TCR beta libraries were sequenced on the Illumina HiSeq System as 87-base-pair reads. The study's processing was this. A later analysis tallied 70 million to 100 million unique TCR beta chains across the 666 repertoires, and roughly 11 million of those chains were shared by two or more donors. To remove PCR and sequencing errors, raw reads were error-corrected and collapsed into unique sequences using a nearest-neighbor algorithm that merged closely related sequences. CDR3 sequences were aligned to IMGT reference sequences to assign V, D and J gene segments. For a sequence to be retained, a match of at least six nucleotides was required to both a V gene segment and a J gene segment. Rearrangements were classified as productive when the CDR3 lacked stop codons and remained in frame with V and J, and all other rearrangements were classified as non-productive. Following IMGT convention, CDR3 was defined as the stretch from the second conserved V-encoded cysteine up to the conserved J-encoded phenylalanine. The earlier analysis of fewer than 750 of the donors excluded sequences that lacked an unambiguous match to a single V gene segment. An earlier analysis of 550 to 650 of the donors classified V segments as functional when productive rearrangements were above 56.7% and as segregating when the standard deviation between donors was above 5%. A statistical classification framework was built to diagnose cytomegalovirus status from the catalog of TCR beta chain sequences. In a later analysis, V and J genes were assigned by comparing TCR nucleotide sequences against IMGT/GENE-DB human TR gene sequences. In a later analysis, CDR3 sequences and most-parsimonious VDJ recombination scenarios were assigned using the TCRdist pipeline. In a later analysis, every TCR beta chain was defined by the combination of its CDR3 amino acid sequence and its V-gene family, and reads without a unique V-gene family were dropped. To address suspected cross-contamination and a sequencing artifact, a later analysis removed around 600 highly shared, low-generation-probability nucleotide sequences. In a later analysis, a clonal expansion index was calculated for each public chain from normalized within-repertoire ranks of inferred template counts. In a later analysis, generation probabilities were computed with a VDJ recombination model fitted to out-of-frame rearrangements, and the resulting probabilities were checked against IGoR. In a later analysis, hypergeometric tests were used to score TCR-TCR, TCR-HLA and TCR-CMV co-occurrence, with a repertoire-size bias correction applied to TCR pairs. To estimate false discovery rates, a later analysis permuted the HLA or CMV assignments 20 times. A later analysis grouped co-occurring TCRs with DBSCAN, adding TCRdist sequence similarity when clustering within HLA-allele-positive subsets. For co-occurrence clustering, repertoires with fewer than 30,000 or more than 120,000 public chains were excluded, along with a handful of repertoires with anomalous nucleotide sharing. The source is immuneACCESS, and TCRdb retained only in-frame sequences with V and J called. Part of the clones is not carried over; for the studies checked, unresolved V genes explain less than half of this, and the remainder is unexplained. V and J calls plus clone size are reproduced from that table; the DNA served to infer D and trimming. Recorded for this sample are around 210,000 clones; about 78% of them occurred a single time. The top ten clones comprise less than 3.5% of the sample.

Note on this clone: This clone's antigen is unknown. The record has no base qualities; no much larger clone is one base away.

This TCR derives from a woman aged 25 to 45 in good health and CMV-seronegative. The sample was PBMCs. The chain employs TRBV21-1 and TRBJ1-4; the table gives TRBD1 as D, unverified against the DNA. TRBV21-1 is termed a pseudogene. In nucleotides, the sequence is TGTGCCAGCATCTTGGACAGGGGTGATGAAAAACTGTTTTTT. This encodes CASILDRGDEKLFF.